This is a list of T cell receptor beta chains from one sample in a study of cytomegalovirus exposure and HLA in healthy donors. TCRdb keeps only in-frame clones here, not all; method: immunoSEQ multiplex PCR. The data hold 60,000 to 70,000 clones, with around 61% observed a single time. Sequenced input: PBMCs. The receptors here all came from a woman between 45 and 65 years old in good health and CMV-seronegative. The CDR3 runs from the conserved cysteine through the conserved F or W. A D gene is named only where the DNA matches it firmly. The size entry is marked missing in some rows and otherwise reads once, few, many or a size class.

clone size	D gene	V gene	J gene	CDR3 protein	CDR3 DNA
few	TRBD1	TRBV15	TRBJ1-2	CATSRDLDRAVWTF	TGTGCCACCAGCAGAGACTTGGACAGGGCTGTGTGGACCTTC
NA	NA	TRBV10-3	TRBJ2-7	CAISDQSSSYEQYF	TGTGCCATCAGTGACCAATCGAGCTCCTACGAGCAGTACTTC
few	NA	TRBV7-2	TRBJ1-4	CASSLRWASHNEKLFF	TGTGCCAGCAGCTTACGCTGGGCCTCCCATAATGAAAAACTGTTTTTT
NA	NA	TRBV6-5	TRBJ1-3	CASSYTITGSGNTIYF	TGTGCCAGCAGTTACACCATTACAGGGTCCGGAAACACCATATATTTT
NA	TRBD2	TRBV5-1	TRBJ2-7	CASRPSTGGSYEQYF	TGCGCCAGCAGACCTTCAACGGGGGGGTCCTACGAGCAGTACTTC
once	TRBD1	TRBV27	TRBJ2-2	CASSDTWKGQGGTGELFF	TGTGCCAGCAGCGATACGTGGAAGGGACAGGGGGGTACCGGGGAGCTGTTTTTT
few	NA	TRBV6-5	TRBJ2-3	CASSYTRQADTQYF	TGTGCCAGCAGTTATACTAGACAGGCAGATACGCAGTATTTT
NA	NA	TRBV6-5	TRBJ2-3	CASSGPHGGDTQYF	TGTGCCAGCAGTGGCCCACATGGAGGAGATACGCAGTATTTT
NA	TRBD1	TRBV5-1	TRBJ1-1	CASSAGQGTEAFF	TGCGCCAGCAGCGCCGGACAGGGAACTGAAGCTTTCTTT
NA	TRBD2	TRBV5-1	TRBJ2-1	CASSYASGRDNEQFF	TGCGCCAGCAGTTACGCTAGCGGGAGGGACAATGAGCAGTTCTTC
NA	NA	TRBV21-1	TRBJ2-5	CASSKAGGRGQETQYF	TGTGCCAGCAGCAAAGCAGGGGGCAGGGGACAGGAGACCCAGTACTTC
NA	TRBD2	TRBV6-5	TRBJ2-7	CASSFLSGRAGEQYF	TGTGCCAGCAGTTTCCTCAGCGGGAGGGCCGGTGAGCAGTACTTC
NA	TRBD1	TRBV10-3	TRBJ2-1	CAISETGVGVNEQFF	TGTGCCATCAGTGAGACAGGGGTCGGGGTCAATGAGCAGTTCTTC
NA	NA	TRBV7-2	TRBJ2-7	CASSFDPGREQYF	TGTGCCAGCAGCTTCGACCCGGGTCGCGAGCAGTACTTC
NA	TRBD1	TRBV28	TRBJ1-5	CASRYTGGGWQPQHF	TGTGCCAGCAGGTACACAGGGGGCGGATGGCAGCCCCAGCATTTT
NA	TRBD1	TRBV28	TRBJ2-7	CASSLWGQGKDEQYF	TGTGCCAGCAGTTTATGGGGACAGGGAAAGGACGAGCAGTACTTC
few	NA	TRBV10-2	TRBJ2-1	CAIRRDPLNNEQFF	TGCGCCATCAGACGGGATCCGTTGAACAATGAGCAGTTCTTC
NA	NA	TRBV2	TRBJ1-2	CASKRSGTNYGYTF	TGTGCCAGCAAGAGGTCGGGAACTAACTATGGCTACACCTTC
NA	NA	TRBV5-8	TRBJ1-4	CASSLGVGRSTEKLFF	TGTGCCAGCAGCTTGGGGGTGGGGCGGTCGACGGAAAAACTGTTTTTT
NA	TRBD1	TRBV27	TRBJ1-2	CASRVDRGGYGYTF	TGTGCCAGCAGGGTCGACAGGGGTGGCTATGGCTACACCTTC
NA	TRBD1	TRBV7-9	TRBJ1-5	CASSQQGGNQPQHF	TGTGCCAGCAGTCAACAGGGGGGGAATCAGCCCCAGCATTTT
NA	NA	TRBV6-5	TRBJ1-2	CASSSGAGGYTF	TGTGCCAGCAGTTCAGGGGCTGGTGGCTACACCTTC
NA	NA	TRBV2	TRBJ1-5	CASSDWLVNQPQHF	TGTGCCAGCAGTGATTGGCTTGTAAATCAGCCCCAGCATTTT
NA	NA	TRBV5-6	TRBJ1-1	CASSLGYWRDGSNTEAFF	TGTGCCAGCAGCTTAGGGTATTGGAGGGATGGGTCGAACACTGAAGCTTTCTTT
few	NA	TRBV9	TRBJ1-1	CASSQGALGTEAFF	TGTGCCAGCAGCCAAGGGGCCCTGGGAACTGAAGCTTTCTTT
NA	TRBD2	TRBV14	TRBJ2-7	CASSQGTSGNEQYF	TGTGCCAGCAGCCAGGGGACTAGCGGCAACGAGCAGTACTTC
few	TRBD2	TRBV29-1	TRBJ2-7	CSVGASGLIYEQYF	TGCAGCGTTGGAGCTAGCGGGCTCATCTACGAGCAGTACTTC
NA	TRBD1	TRBV28	TRBJ1-2	CASSPSTGGSVVYTF	TGTGCCAGCAGTCCATCGACAGGGGGCTCGGTGGTCTACACCTTC
NA	TRBD2	TRBV27	TRBJ2-1	CASSLFTGTSGANEQFF	TGTGCCAGCAGTTTGTTTACCGGGACTAGCGGGGCCAATGAGCAGTTCTTC
NA	TRBD1	TRBV5-6	TRBJ1-5	CASSSPRDREPQHF	TGTGCCAGCAGCTCCCCCCGGGACAGGGAGCCCCAGCATTTT
few	TRBD2	TRBV4-3	TRBJ2-1	CASSQPTASGSNNEQFF	TGCGCCAGCAGCCAACCTACCGCTAGCGGGAGCAACAATGAGCAGTTCTTC
NA	NA	TRBV5-6	TRBJ2-6	CASSFGGTHSGANVLTF	TGTGCCAGCAGCTTTGGAGGAACCCACTCTGGGGCCAACGTCCTGACTTTC
once	NA	TRBV20-1	TRBJ1-4	CSARSREKLFF	TGCAGTGCTAGATCGCGGGAAAAACTGTTTTTT
medium-sized	TRBD2	TRBV5-4	TRBJ2-3	CASSLRLAGSTDTQYF	TGTGCCAGCAGCTTGAGATTAGCGGGAAGCACAGATACGCAGTATTTT
NA	TRBD1	TRBV28	TRBJ1-3	CASISGQATSPGNTIYF	TGTGCCAGCATATCAGGACAGGCGACTTCACCCGGAAACACCATATATTTT
once	NA	TRBV20-1	TRBJ1-2	CSADHPGGYTF	TGCAGTGCTGACCACCCGGGGGGCTACACCTTC
few	TRBD1	TRBV7-9	TRBJ1-4	CASSSRDRDATNEKLFF	TGTGCCAGCAGCAGCCGGGACAGGGATGCAACTAATGAAAAACTGTTTTTT
few	TRBD1	TRBV5-4	TRBJ1-2	CASSLEGAKGGYTF	TGTGCCAGCAGCTTGGAGGGGGCGAAGGGTGGCTACACCTTC
NA	TRBD2	TRBV6-5	TRBJ2-7	CASSYTLAGTYEQYF	TGTGCCAGCAGTTACACCCTAGCGGGGACTTACGAGCAGTACTTC
NA	NA	TRBV6-1	TRBJ2-7	CASSEGQGRTYEQYF	TGTGCCAGCAGTGAAGGGCAGGGGCGTACCTACGAGCAGTACTTC
many	TRBD1	TRBV25-1	TRBJ2-7	CASTLTGGSYEQYF	TGTGCCAGCACCTTGACAGGGGGCTCCTACGAGCAGTACTTC
NA	NA	TRBV15	TRBJ2-5	CATSRAHGQETQYF	TGTGCCACCAGCAGGGCCCATGGTCAAGAGACCCAGTACTTC
NA	NA	TRBV7-3	TRBJ2-3	CASSLSERANTDTQYF	TGTGCCAGCAGCTTAAGTGAGCGGGCGAACACAGATACGCAGTATTTT
NA	TRBD1	TRBV5-1	TRBJ1-4	CASSFRPGTGANEKLFF	TGCGCCAGCAGCTTTCGGCCCGGTACAGGGGCTAATGAAAAACTGTTTTTT
NA	NA	TRBV14	TRBJ1-2	CASSQPQIDSYYLLNYGYTF	TGTGCCAGCAGCCAACCCCAAATCGACAGTTACTACCTCCTAAACTATGGCTACACCTTC
NA	TRBD2	TRBV4-3	TRBJ2-2	CASSQEAGLAGNTGELFF	TGCGCCAGCAGCCAGGAGGCGGGACTAGCGGGCAACACCGGGGAGCTGTTTTTT
few	TRBD2	TRBV11-3	TRBJ2-1	CASSLGLAREQFF	TGTGCCAGCAGCTTGGGACTAGCGAGGGAGCAGTTCTTC
NA	NA	TRBV13	TRBJ2-1	CASSRPLRGNEQFF	TGTGCCAGCAGCAGACCACTCAGGGGTAATGAGCAGTTCTTC
NA	TRBD2	TRBV15	TRBJ2-7	CATSRGQGGAYEQYF	TGTGCCACCAGCAGAGGGCAGGGAGGGGCCTACGAGCAGTACTTC
NA	NA	TRBV7-9	TRBJ2-3	CASSSRGEKDTQYF	TGTGCCAGCAGCTCCAGGGGTGAGAAAGATACGCAGTATTTT
NA	TRBD1	TRBV5-6	TRBJ2-1	CASSARYPDRGSEQFF	TGTGCCAGCAGCGCCCGCTACCCGGACAGGGGGAGTGAGCAGTTCTTC
once	TRBD2	TRBV10-1	TRBJ2-7	CASSSGLTYEQYF	TGCGCCAGCTCTAGCGGGCTTACCTACGAGCAGTACTTC
NA	TRBD1	TRBV19	TRBJ1-2	CASSITGTAALYGYTF	TGTGCCAGTAGTATAACCGGGACAGCTGCACTCTATGGCTACACCTTC
NA	TRBD1	TRBV6-5	TRBJ2-7	CASSSLDRVSEQYF	TGTGCCAGCAGCTCCCTGGACAGGGTGAGCGAGCAGTACTTC
NA	TRBD1	TRBV28	TRBJ2-7	CASSLRQGWYSYEQYF	TGTGCCAGCAGTTTGAGACAGGGTTGGTACTCCTACGAGCAGTACTTC
once	NA	TRBV9	TRBJ1-5	CASSPGGGPGQPQHF	TGTGCCAGCAGCCCCGGCGGGGGGCCGGGCCAGCCCCAGCATTTT
NA	TRBD2	TRBV5-4	TRBJ2-7	CASSSPGGGSSYEQYF	TGTGCCAGCAGCTCTCCCGGGGGAGGGAGCTCCTACGAGCAGTACTTC
few	TRBD2	TRBV6-5	TRBJ2-4	CASSYAGGSGIQYF	TGTGCCAGCAGTTACGCGGGAGGGAGCGGGATTCAGTACTTC
NA	TRBD1	TRBV5-4	TRBJ1-4	CASSRGQGFSTNEKLFF	TGTGCCAGCAGCCGGGGACAGGGATTTTCAACTAATGAAAAACTGTTTTTT